Shown below are 27 T cell receptor beta chains from a single sample sequenced in a study of beta chain features in type 1 diabetes. Whole-study results and caveats: A moderate, significant TCRB CDR3 shortening appeared in type 1 diabetes across four CD4+ subsets.

Expressed TCRB transcripts were sequenced after all isolated RNA was converted to cDNA. Libraries were prepared by immunoSEQ multiplex PCR; TCRdb keeps only in-frame clonotypes and omits some of them. The sample shows about 150,000 clones, over 9% of them seen only once. For these receptors, no antigen is known. The sequencing input was central memory CD4+ T cells from blood. The receptors shown here come from a man under 40 with type 1 diabetes.

This clone has more than one count but fewer than ten. The DNA of the CDR3 is TGTGCCAGCAGTTTAGGCCCAAACATTCAGTACTTC. Translating gives CASSLGPNIQYF. The chain couples TRBV28 to TRBJ2-4; D remains ambiguous. V was clipped by 2 bases and J by 6 bases, with 5 bases between them. Germline values: CDR1 MDHEN, CDR2 SYDVKM. The CDR3 loop spans 12 amino acids.

The J gene is TRBJ2-7, the V gene TRBV5-1; TRBD2 matches at 10 bases. Losses at the gene ends were 2 bases for V and 3 bases for J; bases not matched to a gene: 20. The CDR3 totals 20 residues. CDR1 and CDR2 from the germline V gene are SGHRS and YFSETQ. CDR3 region: CASSFPLDSSGSPHDYEQYF. The DNA of the CDR3 is TGCGCCAGCAGCTTCCCGCTCGACTCTAGCGGGAGTCCCCATGACTACGAGCAGTACTTC.

This clone has more than one count but fewer than ten. The rearrangement joins TRBV7-9 to TRBJ1-5; 7 bases align to TRBD1. V shed 5 bases, J shed 0 bases, and the junction held 10 bases outside the gene matches. This CDR3 comprises 17 residues. The germline gives CDR1 SEHNR, CDR2 FQNEAQ (reference sequence). CDR3 nucleotide sequence: TGTGCCAGCAGCCACATTCAGGGGGTGGATAGCAATCAGCCCCAGCATTTT. This translates into CASSHIQGVDSNQPQHF. Supplemented by reference TRBV7-9 and TRBJ1-5, the full variable domain reads DTGVSQNPRHKITKRGQNVTFRCDPISEHNRLYWYRQTLGQGPEFLTYFQNEAQLEKSRLLSDRFSAERPKGSFSTLEIQRTEQGDSAMYLCASSHIQGVDSNQPQHFGDGTRLSIL.

V usage is TRBV7-9 and J usage is TRBJ2-6; no firm D call. Germline assignment: CDR1 SEHNR and CDR2 FQNEAQ (reference sequence). The CDR3 runs to 15 residues. V was pared by 2 bases and J by 0 bases, with 5 bases between. CDR3 nucleotide sequence: TGTGCCAGCAGCTTACTGTCCTCTGGGGCCAACGTCCTGACTTTC. Its protein is CASSLLSSGANVLTF. The full variable domain, in which reference TRBV7-9 and TRBJ2-6 provide the parts outside the CDR3, is DTGVSQNPRHKITKRGQNVTFRCDPISEHNRLYWYRQTLGQGPEFLTYFQNEAQLEKSRLLSDRFSAERPKGSFSTLEIQRTEQGDSAMYLCASSLLSSGANVLTFGAGSRLTVL.

This clone was seen a few times. The V gene is TRBV2, the J gene TRBJ2-2, with D unresolved. V was pared by 6 bases and J by 3 bases, with 11 bases between. CDR3 size: 14 residues. The germline V gene encodes CDR1 SNHLY and CDR2 FYNNEI. DNA for the CDR3: TGTGCCAGCAGGGCATGGCATGACACCGGGGAGCTGTTTTTT. Translation gives CASRAWHDTGELFF. The variable domain in full, with the rest retrieved from reference TRBV2 and TRBJ2-2, is EPEVTQTPSHQVTQMGQEVILRCVPISNHLYFYWYRQILGQKVEFLVSFYNNEISEKSEIFDDQFSVERPDGSNFTLKIRSTKLEDSAMYFCASRAWHDTGELFFGEGSRLTVL.

The chain couples TRBV29-1 to TRBJ2-5, with TRBD2 identical over 9 bases. V was clipped by 7 bases and J by 4 bases; unmatched bases: 10. The CDR3 is 14 amino acids. From germline, CDR1 is SQVTM and CDR2 ANQGSEA. The CDR3 reads CSAEMGLAAETQYF. The DNA of the CDR3 is TGCAGCGCAGAAATGGGACTAGCCGCAGAGACCCAGTACTTC.

This clone came up many times. CDR3 loop: CSGGDGSYEQYF. CDR3 nucleotide sequence: TGCAGTGGAGGGGACGGGTCCTACGAGCAGTACTTC. The chain uses TRBV29-1 and TRBJ2-7; D possibly corresponds to TRBD2 (6 bases). The length of the CDR3 is 12 residues. Germline V gene sequence: CDR1 SQVTM, CDR2 ANQGSEA.

This chain joins TRBV7-3 and TRBJ1-1; D not certain. The CDR3 runs to 13 residues. V lost 0 bases and J 8 bases, leaving 10 bases between the germline ends. CDR1 is SGHTA and CDR2 is FQGTGA in the germline V gene. The DNA for the CDR3 is TGTGCCAGCAGCTTAACTTTTACGGAGGAAGCTTTCTTT. Translating it yields CASSLTFTEEAFF.

This clone was counted at least ten times. The junction departs from the called germline gene at one end, perhaps through a read error. The chain recombines TRBV18 with TRBJ2-3; 12 bases map to TRBD2. The CDR3 has 15 residues. The germline V gene encodes CDR1 KGHSH and CDR2 LQKENI. Here the CDR3 reads CASSPLATSGRHTGF. CDR3 bases: TGTGCCAGCTCACCACTCGCTACTAGCGGGAGGCACACGGGATTT.

This clone was seen a few times. V and J are TRBV28 and TRBJ1-1; D is possibly TRBD1 (5 bases). The V end was cut by 6 bases, the J end by 0 bases, with 11 bases between. The V gene's germline CDR1 is MDHEN and CDR2 SYDVKM. The CDR3 runs to 14 residues. The CDR3 here is CASRGGGLNTEAFF. The CDR3 region has the DNA TGTGCCAGCAGGGGCGGGGGGTTGAACACTGAAGCTTTCTTT.

The chain has TRBV5-1 and TRBJ2-1; TRBD1 agrees at 7 bases. With 2 bases clipped from V and 4 bases from J, the junction kept 3 bases outside the gene matches. Germline CDR1 reads SGHRS; CDR2 reads YFSETQ. The CDR3 loop spans 14 amino acids. The CDR3 reads CASSFGQVYNEQFF. The CDR3 nucleotides read TGCGCCAGCAGCTTCGGACAGGTGTACAATGAGCAGTTCTTC.

This clone was counted at least ten times. V gene TRBV10-3 combines with J gene TRBJ2-7, with 8 bases fitting TRBD1. Germline lookup yields CDR1 ENHRY and CDR2 SYGVKD. The J segment lost 5 bases and the V segment lost 4 bases, leaving 1 base of the junction unmatched. This CDR3 has 12 amino acids. The CDR3, as DNA: TGTGCCATCAGTGGGGGACAGGACGAGCAGTACTTC. This codes for CAISGGQDEQYF.

The J gene is TRBJ1-5, the V gene TRBV19; TRBD1 aligns across 9 bases. After removal of 7 bases from V and 3 bases from J, the junction contained 10 bases not matched to a gene. Looked up from germline, CDR1 is LNHDA and CDR2 is SQIVND (reference sequence). The CDR3 sequence is 16 residues long. The CDR3 loop reads CASTGQGTYINQPQHF. CDR3 in DNA: TGTGCCAGTACGGGACAGGGAACGTATATCAATCAGCCCCAGCATTTT.

This clone was seen a handful of times. The chain employs TRBV4-2 and TRBJ1-2; D is possibly TRBD1 (5 bases). The CDR3 contains 13 residues. Germline V gives CDR1 LGHNA, CDR2 YNFKEQ. Trimming removed 7 bases from V and 5 bases from J, with 14 bases in between. CDR3 bases: TGTGCCAGCACCCCCCCGGGGACTTATGGCTACACCTTC. Its translation: CASTPPGTYGYTF.

This clone appeared a few times. The chain combines TRBV4-2 with TRBJ1-1; tentative D call: TRBD1 (5 bases). The CDR3 extends over 12 amino acids. Germline assignment: CDR1 LGHNA and CDR2 YNFKEQ. The V end was cut by 6 bases, the J end by 6 bases, with 11 bases between. The CDR3 DNA follows: TGTGCCAGCAGTTCAGGGATCCCTGAAGCTTTCTTT. Encoded protein: CASSSGIPEAFF.

J is TRBJ2-1 and V is TRBV6-6; D might be TRBD1 (5 bases). The germline CDR1 and CDR2 sequences are MNHNY and SVGAGI (reference sequence). There are 15 residues in the CDR3. V was trimmed by 2 bases and J by 0 bases, leaving 8 bases between them. The CDR3 DNA sequence: TGTGCCAGCAGTTACGACAGTCGCTCCTACAATGAGCAGTTCTTC. Translating gives CASSYDSRSYNEQFF.

The chain joins TRBV2 to TRBJ2-1; TRBD2 might be the D (6 bases). This CDR3 has 12 amino acids. V was shortened by 5 bases and J by 10 bases, with 12 bases between the two germline ends. The germline V gene has CDR1 SNHLY and CDR2 FYNNEI. CDR3 sequence (DNA): TGTGCCAGCAGTACCACTCGGGGGGAGCAGTTCTTC. Protein product: CASSTTRGEQFF.

The J gene is TRBJ2-7, the V gene TRBV29-1; TRBD1 agrees at 7 bases. The CDR3 is 13 residues long. Losses at the gene ends were 5 bases for V and 5 bases for J; bases not matched to a gene: 9. Germline lookup yields CDR1 SQVTM and CDR2 ANQGSEA. In nucleotides, the CDR3 is TGCAGCGTTAGACAGACAGGGAACCACGAGCAGTACTTC. It specifies CSVRQTGNHEQYF.

The rearrangement uses TRBV20-1 and TRBJ2-5, with D possibly TRBD1 on 6 matching bases. CDR1 and CDR2 (germline): DFQATT, SNEGSKA (reference sequence). Trimming pared 7 bases from V and 5 bases from J, leaving 11 bases between. The CDR3 has 11 amino acids. DNA of the CDR3: TGCAGTGTGGCAGGGGAGGAGACCCAGTACTTC. It yields the protein CSVAGEETQYF.

This clone was seen a few times. The chain recombines TRBV21-1 with TRBJ2-7; the D call TRBD1 from the table was never checked on the DNA. TRBV21-1 is a listed pseudogene. This CDR3 spans 14 amino acids. The CDR3 protein is CASSRRQVTSEQYF. The CDR3 DNA is TGTGCCAGCAGCAGAAGACAGGTTACGAGTGAGCAGTACTTC.

This chain connects TRBV4-2 to TRBJ1-4; 8 bases match TRBD1. J gave up 8 bases and V 0 bases, and 5 bases lay outside the gene matches. The CDR3 length is 15 residues. Germline lookup yields CDR1 LGHNA and CDR2 YNFKEQ. This CDR3 is CASSQDGQGREKLFF. CDR3 nucleotides: TGTGCCAGCAGCCAAGACGGACAGGGAAGGGAAAAACTGTTTTTT.

This clone was counted between two and nine times. The chain uses TRBV30 and TRBJ2-5; TRBD1 might be the D (6 bases). CDR3 length: 13 residues. Germline CDR1 reads GTSNPN; CDR2 reads SVGIG (reference sequence). Trimming pared 1 base from V and 7 bases from J, leaving 13 bases between. Here the CDR3 DNA reads TGTGCCTGGAGTGGAGGGGGTGGTGGGACCCAGTACTTC. Amino acids: CAWSGGGGGTQYF.

This clone was seen more than once but under ten times. The sample contains more than one DNA sequence encoding this CDR3. The J gene is TRBJ2-5, the V gene TRBV18; D call uncertain. Germline-derived CDR1 and CDR2 are KGHSH and LQKENI. This CDR3 spans 12 amino acids. The V end was cut by 2 bases, the J end by 5 bases, with 6 bases between. CDR3 sequence: CASSPRGETQYF. Written as DNA, the CDR3 is TGTGCCAGCTCACCAAGAGGTGAGACCCAGTACTTC.

Only a few counts were recorded for this clone. This chain connects TRBV4-2 to TRBJ2-3; TRBD1 aligns across 7 bases. CDR1 and CDR2 from the germline V gene are LGHNA and YNFKEQ. This CDR3 spans 16 amino acids. Trimming took 0 bases from V and 2 from J; bases not matched to a gene: 5. CDR3 in DNA: TGTGCCAGCAGCCAAGACGGGACAGAAAACACAGATACGCAGTATTTT. Amino acid sequence: CASSQDGTENTDTQYF.

The V gene is TRBV5-1, the J gene TRBJ1-2; TRBD1 matches 8 bases. CDR3 length equals 15 residues. Germline V gives CDR1 SGHRS, CDR2 YFSETQ. V was clipped by 4 bases and J by 8 bases; unmatched bases: 13. The CDR3 DNA sequence: TGCGCCAGCAGCCCCACTGGGACAGGCGTGGGGGGCTACACCTTC. Protein sequence: CASSPTGTGVGGYTF.

This clone was observed a few times. The chain uses TRBV4-3 and TRBJ2-1; D unresolved. The CDR3 is made up of 16 amino acids. Germline V gene data show CDR1 as LGHNA and CDR2 as YSLEER. V was trimmed by 5 bases and J by 2 bases, leaving 16 bases between them. The CDR3 is CASSSLSAETYNEQFF. In DNA form, the CDR3 reads TGCGCCAGCAGCTCGCTGTCCGCTGAGACCTACAATGAGCAGTTCTTC.

V and J are TRBV19 and TRBJ2-7; tentatively, D is TRBD2 (5 bases). The germline V gene has CDR1 LNHDA and CDR2 SQIVND (reference sequence). V lost 4 bases and J lost 2, with 12 bases in between. The CDR3 is 14 amino acids. The CDR3 sequence: CASSKTTITYEQYF. CDR3 bases: TGTGCCAGTAGTAAAACGACTATTACCTACGAGCAGTACTTC.